Each of the 5 T cell receptor beta chains below was sequenced from the same sample in a study of T cells after yellow fever vaccination. One entry per CDR3 protein results from TCRdb running MiXCR on the 5' RACE reads. The sample holds 75,000 to 100,000 distinct CDR3 sequences, almost 9% seen once. Specimen: CD8+ T cells not binding an NS4B(214-222) dextramer, sorted from PBMCs, collected around 15 days after the first yellow fever vaccination. These receptors were obtained from a man between 18 and 35 years old who received the YFV17D yellow fever vaccine.

This clonotype was detected many times. The V and J genes are TRBV5-1 and TRBJ1-2; D remains unclear. V was shortened by 0 bases and J by 12 bases, with 9 bases between the two germline ends. Germline assignment: CDR1 SGHRS and CDR2 YFSETQ. CDR3 length equals 11 residues. CDR3 protein: CASSLGSLHTF. The CDR3 region has the DNA TGCGCCAGCAGCTTGGGCAGCCTACACACCTTC. Complete variable domain (other parts from reference TRBV5-1 and TRBJ1-2): KAGVTQTPRYLIKTRGQQVTLSCSPISGHRSVSWYQQTPGQGLQFLFEYFSETQRNKGNFPGRFSGRQFSNSRSEMNVSTLELGDSALYLCASSLGSLHTFGSGTRLTVV.

V is TRBV4-3 and J is TRBJ1-1, with D hard to call. This CDR3 contains 15 residues. Germline-derived CDR1 and CDR2 are LGHNA and YSLEER. Deletions cut 2 bases from V and 3 bases from J, with 13 bases between. In DNA form, the CDR3 reads TGCGCCAGCAGCCAAATAGGGAACGGGGACACTGAAGCTTTCTTT. It specifies CASSQIGNGDTEAFF.

Written as DNA, the CDR3 is TGTGCCAGCAGCTTCATCCAGGGGGTAACTGAAGCTTTCTTT. It yields the protein CASSFIQGVTEAFF. The chain recombines TRBV11-2 with TRBJ1-1; TRBD1 matches 7 bases. The length of the CDR3 is 14 residues. From germline, CDR1 is SGHAT and CDR2 FQNNGV. The junction had 6 bases not matched to a gene; V was cut back by 3 bases and J by 5 bases.

This chain connects TRBV11-2 to TRBJ2-5; tentative D call: TRBD2 (6 bases). Germline V gene sequence: CDR1 SGHAT, CDR2 FQNNGV. Trimming cost V 1 base and J 0 bases, with 12 bases left between them. This CDR3 region has 16 residues. The CDR3 nucleotides read TGTGCCAGCAGCTTAGGGTCTAGCGCTTACCAAGAGACCCAGTACTTC. This gives the protein CASSLGSSAYQETQYF.

This clonotype was counted ten times or more. The chain uses TRBV7-6 and TRBJ1-3; 7 bases agree with TRBD1. CDR1 and CDR2 from the germline V gene are SGHVS and FNYEAQ. There are 14 residues in the CDR3. Trimming cost V 4 bases and J 4 bases; bases outside gene matches: 4. This chain's CDR3 is CASSWDSNGNTIYF. The CDR3 DNA reads as TGTGCCAGCAGCTGGGACAGTAACGGAAACACCATATATTTT.